This T cell receptor (beta chain) derives from a study of CD8+CD57+ T cells in acquired aplastic anemia. At the level of the study: Average DNA yield from sorted CD4+ and CD8+ cells was around 3.2 ug.

CDR3 and TCR beta VDJ profiling relied on a genomic DNA template. TCRdb ran MiXCR on the reads and lists one entry per CDR3 protein. The table lists 400,000 to 600,000 distinct CDR3 sequences, around 30% of them singletons. The CDR3 runs 11 residues. V was shortened by 9 bases and J by 8 bases, with 13 bases between the two germline ends. CDR1 and CDR2 (germline): MNHNS, SASEGT. The patients chosen for sequencing had shown expansion of CD8+CD57+ cells (detected by flow cytometry). The patients all had a severe acquired aplastic anemia diagnosis. The table lists this clonotype with many counts. The receptor was isolated from a human donor with aplastic anemia. The sequenced sample consisted of sorted CD4+, CD8+, or CD8+CD57+ T cells (not recorded which) from PBMCs. The rearrangement links TRBV6-1 to TRBJ1-2; D is possibly TRBD1 (6 bases). DNA for the CDR3: TGTGCCAGTGGACAGTCGCGCGGCTACACCTTC. Its protein product is CASGQSRGYTF.